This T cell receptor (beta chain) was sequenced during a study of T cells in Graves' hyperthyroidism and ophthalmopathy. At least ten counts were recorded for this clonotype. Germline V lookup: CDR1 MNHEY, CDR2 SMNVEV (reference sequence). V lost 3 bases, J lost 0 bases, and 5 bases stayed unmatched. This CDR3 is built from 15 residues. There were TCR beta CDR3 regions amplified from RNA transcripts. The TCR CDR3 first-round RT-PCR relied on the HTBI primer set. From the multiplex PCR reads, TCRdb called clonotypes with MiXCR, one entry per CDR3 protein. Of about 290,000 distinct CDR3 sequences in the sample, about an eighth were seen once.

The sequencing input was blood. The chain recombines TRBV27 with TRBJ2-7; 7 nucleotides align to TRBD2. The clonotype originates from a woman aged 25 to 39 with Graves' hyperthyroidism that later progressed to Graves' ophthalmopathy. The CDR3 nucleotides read TGTGCCAGCAGTTTTATCGGCGGGAGCTCCTACGAGCAGTACTTC. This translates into CASSFIGGSSYEQYF.